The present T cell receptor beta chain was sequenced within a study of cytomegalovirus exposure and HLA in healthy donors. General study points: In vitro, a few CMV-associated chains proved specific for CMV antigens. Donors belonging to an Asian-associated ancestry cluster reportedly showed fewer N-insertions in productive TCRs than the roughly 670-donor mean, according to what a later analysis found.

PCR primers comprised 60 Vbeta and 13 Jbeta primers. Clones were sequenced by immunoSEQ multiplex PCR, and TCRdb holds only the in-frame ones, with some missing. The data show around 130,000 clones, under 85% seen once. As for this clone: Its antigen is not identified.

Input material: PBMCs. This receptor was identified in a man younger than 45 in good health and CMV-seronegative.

CDR3 DNA: TGTGCCAGCAGCTTAGGCAGTAGGGGACAGGGCTATAATTCACCCCTCCACTTT. This gives the protein CASSLGSRGQGYNSPLHF. The gene calls are TRBV11-2 and TRBJ1-6; 9 nucleotides line up with TRBD1. The CDR3 consists of 18 residues. The trim removed 1 base at V and 3 bases at J, leaving 7 bases unmatched. Germline V CDR1 and CDR2: SGHAT, FQNNGV.